This T cell receptor (beta chain) was documented in a study of regulatory T cells in long-lasting Graves disease. This clonotype appeared many times. Its antigen is unknown. The junction shows a germline mismatch at one end, possibly a read error. Time point indicated: persistent/refractory GD, antithyroid drugs over 5 years with positive TRAb. RNA extracted from PBMCs served as the sequencing template. Graves' disease was diagnosed by American Thyroid Association guidelines. The authors drew 8.5 to 9 milliliters of peripheral blood into EDTA tubes. Regarding the study as a whole: When disease was persistent, TRBV28, TRBJ1-2 and TRBJ2-5 were the favored segments. Small numbers of samples may have cut accuracy.

Sequencing libraries for TCR beta were prepared with iRepertoire HTBI primers and Arm-PCR of CDR3 regions. A single record per CDR3 protein comes from TCRdb applying MiXCR to the multiplex PCR reads. The sample has about 470,000 distinct CDR3 sequences; about a fifth are singletons. Per germline, CDR1 SGHRS and CDR2 YFSETQ. The CDR3 runs to 13 residues. Here the sequenced sample was peripheral blood mononuclear cells (PBMCs), taken when the disease was refractory, from a patient treated with antithyroid drugs. The source is a female donor with Graves disease. V is TRBV5-1 and J is TRBJ2-2; no definite D call. CDR3 sequence: CASSLGDTGELFF. The CDR3 nucleotides read TGTGCCAGCAGCTTAGGTGACACCGGGGAGCTGTTTTTT.